This T cell receptor beta chain was sequenced for a study of blood T cell repertoires in COVID-19. Whole-study context: There were acute and convalescent COVID-19 samples, and they came from the United States, Italy and Spain. Sources were T cells, B-cell-depleted T cells, or PBMCs; the material itself was cDNA or gDNA.

Turning to this clone: It is unclear where the CDR3 begins or ends on the DNA, so no DNA is shown, and the CDR3 is as TCRdb lists it.

The CDR3 spans 16 residues, counting both ends. CDR1 and CDR2 from the germline V gene are SNHLY and FYNNEI. Authors' methods: Reference gene primer amplification yielded estimated nucleated cell counts. Here immunoSEQ multiplex PCR was the method, and the copy in TCRdb shows in-frame clones only, minus some. Clone size and the V and J calls come from that table; the DNA yielded D and trimming. The table records more than 110,000 clones, 80% to 85% of them present only once. The chain combines TRBV2 with TRBJ2-7; no DNA check was done on the table's D call, TRBD1. This sequence was found in an older woman with acute or convalescent COVID-19. Sequenced material: peripheral blood. This CDR3 is CASSTSTGFRPYEQYF.